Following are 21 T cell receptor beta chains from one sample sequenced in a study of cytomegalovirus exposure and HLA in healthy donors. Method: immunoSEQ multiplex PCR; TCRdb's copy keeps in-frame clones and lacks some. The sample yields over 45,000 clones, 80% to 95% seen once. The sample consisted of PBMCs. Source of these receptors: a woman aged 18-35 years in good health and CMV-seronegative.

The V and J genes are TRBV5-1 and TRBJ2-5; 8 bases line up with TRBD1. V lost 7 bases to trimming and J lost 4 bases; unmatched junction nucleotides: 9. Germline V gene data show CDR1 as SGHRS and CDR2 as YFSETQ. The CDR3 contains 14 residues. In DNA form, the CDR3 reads TGCGCCAGCTCCACTGGACAGGGTCGAGAGACCCAGTACTTC. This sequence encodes CASSTGQGRETQYF.

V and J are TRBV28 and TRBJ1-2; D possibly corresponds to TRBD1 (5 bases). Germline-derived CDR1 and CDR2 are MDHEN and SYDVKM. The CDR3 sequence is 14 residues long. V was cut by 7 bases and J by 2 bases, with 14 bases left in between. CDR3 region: CASTSGWGNYGYTF. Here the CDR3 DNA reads TGTGCCAGCACCTCCGGGTGGGGCAACTATGGCTACACCTTC.

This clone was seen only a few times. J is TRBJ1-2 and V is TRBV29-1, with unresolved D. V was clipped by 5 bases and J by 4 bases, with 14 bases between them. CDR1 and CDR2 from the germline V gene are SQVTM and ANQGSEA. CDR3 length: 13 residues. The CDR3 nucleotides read TGCAGCGTTTCGTACACCGAAGTCTATGGCTACACCTTC. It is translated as CSVSYTEVYGYTF.

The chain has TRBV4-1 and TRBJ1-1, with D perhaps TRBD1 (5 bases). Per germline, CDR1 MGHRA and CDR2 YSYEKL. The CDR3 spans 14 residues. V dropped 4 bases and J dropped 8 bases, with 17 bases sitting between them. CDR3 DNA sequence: TGCGCCAGCAGCCCTTCTTGGGGGGGACGGGAAGCTTTCTTT. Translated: CASSPSWGGREAFF.

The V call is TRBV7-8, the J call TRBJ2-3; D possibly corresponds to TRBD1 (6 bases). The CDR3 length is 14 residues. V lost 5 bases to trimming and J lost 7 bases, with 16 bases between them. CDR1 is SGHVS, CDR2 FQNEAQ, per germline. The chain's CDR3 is CASSPRDTRNTQYF. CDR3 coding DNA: TGTGCCAGCAGCCCCCGGGACACCAGGAATACGCAGTATTTT.

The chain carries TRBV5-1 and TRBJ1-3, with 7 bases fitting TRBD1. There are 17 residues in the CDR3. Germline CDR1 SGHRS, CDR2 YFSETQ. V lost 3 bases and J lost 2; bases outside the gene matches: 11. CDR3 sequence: CASSYTGDRVPGNTIYF. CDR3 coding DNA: TGCGCCAGCAGCTACACAGGAGACAGGGTACCTGGAAACACCATATATTTT. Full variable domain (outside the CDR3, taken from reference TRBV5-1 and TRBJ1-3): KAGVTQTPRYLIKTRGQQVTLSCSPISGHRSVSWYQQTPGQGLQFLFEYFSETQRNKGNFPGRFSGRQFSNSRSEMNVSTLELGDSALYLCASSYTGDRVPGNTIYFGEGSWLTVV.

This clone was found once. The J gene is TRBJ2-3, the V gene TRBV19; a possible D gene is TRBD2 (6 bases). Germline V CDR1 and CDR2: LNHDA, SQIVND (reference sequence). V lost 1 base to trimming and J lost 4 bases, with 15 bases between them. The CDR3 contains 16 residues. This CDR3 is CASSIVPGLRSDTQYF. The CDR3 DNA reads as TGTGCCAGTAGTATAGTCCCGGGACTCAGATCAGATACGCAGTATTTT.

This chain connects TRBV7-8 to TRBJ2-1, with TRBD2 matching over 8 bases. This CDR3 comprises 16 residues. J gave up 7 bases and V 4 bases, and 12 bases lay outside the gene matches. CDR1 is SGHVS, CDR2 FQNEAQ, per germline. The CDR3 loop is CASSSTGMGLVNEQFF. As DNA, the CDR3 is TGTGCCAGCAGCTCCACAGGGATGGGACTAGTAAATGAGCAGTTCTTC.

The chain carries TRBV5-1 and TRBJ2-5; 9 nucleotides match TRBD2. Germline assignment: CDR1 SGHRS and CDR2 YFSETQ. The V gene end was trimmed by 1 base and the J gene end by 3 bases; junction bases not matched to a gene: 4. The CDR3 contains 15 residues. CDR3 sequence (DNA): TGCGCCAGCAGCTTGTCCCGCGGGAGGGAAGAGACCCAGTACTTC. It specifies CASSLSRGREETQYF.

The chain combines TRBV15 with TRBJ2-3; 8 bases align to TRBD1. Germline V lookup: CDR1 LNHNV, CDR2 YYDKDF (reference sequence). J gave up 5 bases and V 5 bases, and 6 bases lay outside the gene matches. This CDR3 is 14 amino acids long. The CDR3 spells CATSSGGSGDTQYF. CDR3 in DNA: TGTGCCACCAGCTCAGGGGGCTCGGGAGATACGCAGTATTTT. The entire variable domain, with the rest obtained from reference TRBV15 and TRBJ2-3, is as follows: DAMVIQNPRYQVTQFGKPVTLSCSQTLNHNVMYWYQQKSSQAPKLLFHYYDKDFNNEADTPDNFQSRRPNTSFCFLDIRSPGLGDTAMYLCATSSGGSGDTQYFGPGTRLTVL.

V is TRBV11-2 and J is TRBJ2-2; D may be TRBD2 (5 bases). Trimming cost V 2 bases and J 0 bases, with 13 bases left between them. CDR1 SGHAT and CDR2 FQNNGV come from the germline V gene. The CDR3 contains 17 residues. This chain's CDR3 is CASSLFGGHPNTGELFF. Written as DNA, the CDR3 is TGTGCCAGCAGCTTATTTGGCGGGCACCCGAACACCGGGGAGCTGTTTTTT.

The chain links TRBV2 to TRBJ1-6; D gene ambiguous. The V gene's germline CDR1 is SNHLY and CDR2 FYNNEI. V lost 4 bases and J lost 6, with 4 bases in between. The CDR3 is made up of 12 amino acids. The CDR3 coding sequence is TGTGCCAGCAGTGCCTTTAATTCACCCCTCCACTTT. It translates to CASSAFNSPLHF.

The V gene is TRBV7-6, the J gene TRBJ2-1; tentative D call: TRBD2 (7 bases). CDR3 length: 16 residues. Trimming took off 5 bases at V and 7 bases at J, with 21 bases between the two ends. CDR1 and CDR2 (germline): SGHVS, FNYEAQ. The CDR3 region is CASSQRGGRARNEQFF. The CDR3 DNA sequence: TGTGCCAGCAGCCAAAGGGGGGGTCGGGCTAGAAATGAGCAGTTCTTC.

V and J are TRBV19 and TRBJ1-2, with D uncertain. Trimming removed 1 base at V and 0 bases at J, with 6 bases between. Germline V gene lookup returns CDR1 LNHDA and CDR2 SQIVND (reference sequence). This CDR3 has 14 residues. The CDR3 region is CASSIAGTNYGYTF. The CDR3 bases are TGTGCCAGTAGTATAGCGGGGACTAACTATGGCTACACCTTC.

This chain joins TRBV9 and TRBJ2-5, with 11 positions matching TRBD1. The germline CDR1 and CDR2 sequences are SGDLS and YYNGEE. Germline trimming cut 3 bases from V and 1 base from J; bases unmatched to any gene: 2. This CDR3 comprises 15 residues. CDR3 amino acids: CASSAGTGGQETQYF. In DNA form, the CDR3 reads TGTGCCAGCAGCGCCGGGACAGGGGGCCAAGAGACCCAGTACTTC.

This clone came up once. The CDR3 nucleotides are TGTGCCAGCAGCCCGTCCACAGATACGCAGTATTTT. Amino acids: CASSPSTDTQYF. This chain joins TRBV5-4 and TRBJ2-3; D gene unclear. Germline CDR1 and CDR2: SGHNT and YYREEE (reference sequence). Deletions cut 4 bases from V and 2 bases from J, with 5 bases between. CDR3 length: 12 residues.

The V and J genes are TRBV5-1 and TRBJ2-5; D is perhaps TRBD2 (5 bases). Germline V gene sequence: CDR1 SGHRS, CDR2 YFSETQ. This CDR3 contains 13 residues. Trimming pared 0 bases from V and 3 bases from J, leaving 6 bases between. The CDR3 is CASSLAAEETQYF. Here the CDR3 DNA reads TGCGCCAGCAGCTTGGCAGCGGAAGAGACCCAGTACTTC.

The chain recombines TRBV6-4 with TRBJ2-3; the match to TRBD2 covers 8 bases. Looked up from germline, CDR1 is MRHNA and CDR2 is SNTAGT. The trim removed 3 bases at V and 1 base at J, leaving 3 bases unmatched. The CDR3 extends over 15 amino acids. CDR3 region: CASSEGAGGTDTQYF. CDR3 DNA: TGTGCCAGCAGTGAAGGAGCGGGGGGCACAGATACGCAGTATTTT.

CDR3 nucleotides: TGCGCCAGCAGTGAGTCAGGGACTTCCTACAATGAGCAGTTCTTC. Protein sequence: CASSESGTSYNEQFF. This rearrangement joins TRBV10-2 to TRBJ2-1; D might be TRBD2 (6 bases). The V end was cut by 0 bases, the J end by 1 base, with 7 bases between. The germline V gene has CDR1 WSHSY and CDR2 SAAADI. The CDR3 spans 15 residues.

The CDR3 sequence: CASSNPGLAGLEQFF. In DNA form, the CDR3 reads TGTGCCAGCAGCAATCCGGGACTAGCGGGTCTAGAGCAGTTCTTC. The gene calls are TRBV9 and TRBJ2-1, with 12 bases aligning to TRBD2. CDR3 length: 15 residues. From germline, CDR1 is SGDLS and CDR2 YYNGEE. Losses at the gene ends were 4 bases for V and 10 bases for J; bases not matched to a gene: 9. Using reference TRBV9 and TRBJ2-1 for the parts outside the CDR3, the full variable domain is DSGVTQTPKHLITATGQRVTLRCSPRSGDLSVYWYQQSLDQGLQFLIQYYNGEERAKGNILERFSAQQFPDLHSELNLSSLELGDSALYFCASSNPGLAGLEQFFGPGTRLTVL.

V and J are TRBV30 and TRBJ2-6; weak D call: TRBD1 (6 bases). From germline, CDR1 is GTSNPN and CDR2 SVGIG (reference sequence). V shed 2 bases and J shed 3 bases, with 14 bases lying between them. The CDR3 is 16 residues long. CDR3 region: CAWSITGFSGANVLTF. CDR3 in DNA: TGTGCCTGGAGTATTACAGGGTTTAGTGGGGCCAACGTCCTGACTTTC.